This T cell receptor beta chain derives from a study of T-cell memory formation after mild COVID-19. Each CDR3 protein is one row after TCRdb ran MiXCR on the 5' RACE reads. Of fewer than 600,000 distinct CDR3 sequences listed, about 20% are singletons. V gave up 0 bases and J gave up 1 base, with 9 bases separating them. In germline, CDR1 is MNHEY, CDR2 SVGAGI. The CDR3 consists of 15 residues. Details on this clonotype: What it recognizes is unknown.

Broader study findings: That cross-reactive memory joined was suggested by some responding clones appearing in pre-infection memory.

The V gene is TRBV6-5, the J gene TRBJ1-1; unclear D gene. Sequences were obtained from PBMCs or a T cell subset sorted from them (not recorded which). This TCR derives from an adult woman who had mild COVID-19 (a few samples of this study predate the infection). Cell type and time point are not known. DNA of the CDR3: TGTGCCAGCAGTTACTCGAGGACGGCGAACACTGAAGCTTTCTTT. It yields the protein CASSYSRTANTEAFF.